Listed below are T cell receptor beta chains from one sample, sequenced in a study of CD8+CD57+ T cells in acquired aplastic anemia. TCRdb reanalysed the reads using MiXCR and keeps one entry per CDR3 protein. The table lists around 150,000 distinct CDR3 sequences, less than 45% of them singletons. Input material: sorted CD4+, CD8+, or CD8+CD57+ T cells (not recorded which) from PBMCs. These receptors were obtained from a human donor in good health, serving as a control. CDR3s include the opening cysteine and the closing phenylalanine or tryptophan. D genes are given only for firm matches. Expanded clones get a size class; other rows say once, few or many, or leave the size out.

TRBJ1-6 . TRBV3-1 . TGTGCCAGCAGCCAAGAATCCCAAAGACGGGCCCCGGGGAGTCCACCCCTCCACTTT CASSQESQRRAPGSPPLHF
TRBJ2-1 many TRBV20-1 TRBD1 TGCAGTGCTTTACAGGGGGCATGGGAGCAGTTCTTC CSALQGAWEQFF
TRBJ2-5 . TRBV5-1 . TGCGCCAGCAGCACCGGACGGCCGGTCCAAGAGACCCAGTACTTC CASSTGRPVQETQYF
TRBJ1-5 . TRBV15 TRBD1 TGTGCCACCAGCAGGACAGGGGGGGGTCAGCCCCAGCATTTT CATSRTGGGQPQHF
TRBJ1-1 . TRBV29-1 . TGCAGCGTTGGGTGGGGCCCGAACACTGAAGCTTTCTTT CSVGWGPNTEAFF
TRBJ2-7 . TRBV7-9 . TGTGCCAGCAGCCCTGGGGGGTTCTACGAGCAGTACTTC CASSPGGFYEQYF
TRBJ2-1 . TRBV2 . TGTGCCAGCAGGCTTGAAGGTGAGCAGTTCTTC CASRLEGEQFF
TRBJ1-1 many TRBV29-1 TRBD1 TGCAGCGTAAAATTGACAGGGAACGCTGAAGCTTTCTTT CSVKLTGNAEAFF
TRBJ2-1 few TRBV11-3 . TGTGCCAGCAGCTTAGGGCCATTAAGAGCAAATGAGCAGTTCTTC CASSLGPLRANEQFF
TRBJ2-3 . TRBV27 TRBD2 TGTGCCAGCAGTCCCGGACTAGCGGGGGGTGCAGATACGCAGTATTTT CASSPGLAGGADTQYF
TRBJ2-5 many TRBV6-1 . TGTGCCAGCCAAAGTGATGGTTTCGGGCAGGAAGAGACCCAGTACTTC CASQSDGFGQEETQYF
TRBJ2-7 . TRBV6-1 TRBD1 TGTGCCAGTACCGGGACAGTGAATCCCCCTACGAAGCAGTACTTC CASTGTVNPPTKQYF
TRBJ1-2 medium-sized TRBV15 . TGTGCCACCAGCACCGACAGACTCCAAGGTCGTGGCTACACCTTC CATSTDRLQGRGYTF
TRBJ2-1 . TRBV19 TRBD1 TGTGCCAGTAGTCCGGACAGGGCTTCCTACAATGAGCAGTTCTTC CASSPDRASYNEQFF
TRBJ1-3 many TRBV5-4 . TGTGCCAGCAGCTTGTATTTGGGTGGAAACACCATATATTTT CASSLYLGGNTIYF
TRBJ2-1 . TRBV4-2 TRBD1 TGTGCCAGCAGCCCGACCGGGACAGGGGGTTTGCGTGCCTACAATGAGCAGCTCTTC CASSPTGTGGLRAYNEQLF
TRBJ2-7 . TRBV29-1 TRBD1 TGCAGCGGATCCGGGACAGGGGCGGAGCAGTACTTC CSGSGTGAEQYF
TRBJ2-4 . TRBV5-6 . TGTGCCAGCAGCTTAGGATACGGGGCAAACATTCAGTACTTC CASSLGYGANIQYF
TRBJ1-1 many TRBV12-3/TRBV12-4 . TGTGCCAGCAGTAAAGGGGGGGGACGTATTACTGAAGCTTTCTTT CASSKGGGRITEAFF
TRBJ1-1 once TRBV29-1 TRBD1 TGCAGCGTTGAAAGGGGGCGCGTCGTAACTGAAGCTTTCTTT CSVERGRVVTEAFF
TRBJ1-2 many TRBV19 . TGTGCCAGTAGTATAGATCGGGATCTTTTCTATGGCTACACCTTC CASSIDRDLFYGYTF
TRBJ1-2 . TRBV5-1 . TGCGCCAGCAGCTTGCAGGGAGACTATGGCTACACCTTC CASSLQGDYGYTF
TRBJ1-2 many TRBV5-1 TRBD1 TGCGCCAGCAGCCCCGGGACAGGGATGGGAAGCTACACCTTC CASSPGTGMGSYTF
TRBJ1-1 few TRBV5-1 . TGCGCCAGCAGCTTGGGGGTCCCACCGAACACTGAAGCTTTCTTT CASSLGVPPNTEAFF
TRBJ1-5 few TRBV3-1 . TGTGCCAGCAGCCATACAGGAGGGATGGGCAATCAGCCCCAGCATTTT CASSHTGGMGNQPQHF
TRBJ2-1 . TRBV7-6 TRBD2 TGTGCCAGCAGCTTAGAGCGACTAGCGGGAGTGGATGAGCAGTTCTTC CASSLERLAGVDEQFF
TRBJ2-7 . TRBV29-1 . TGCAGCGTTGAAGATGTGGCTGGCAACGAGCAGTACTTC CSVEDVAGNEQYF
TRBJ2-7 . TRBV20-1 TRBD1 TGCAGTGCTAGATCGGACAGGAGGAGCTACGAGCAGTACTTC CSARSDRRSYEQYF
TRBJ2-7 few TRBV7-8 . TGTGCCAGCAGCCTCGGCCTGGGAGGACTTTACGAGCAGTACTTC CASSLGLGGLYEQYF
TRBJ1-1 . TRBV19 . TGTGCCAGTAGTAAAGCACCGAACACTGAAGCTTTCTTT CASSKAPNTEAFF
TRBJ1-2 many TRBV20-1 TRBD1 TGCAGTGCTAGAGAGGGACAGGGGGACTATGGCTACACCTTC CSAREGQGDYGYTF
TRBJ2-5 many TRBV3-1 . TGTGCCAGCAGCCCCTCCAGGAGGGAGACCCAGTACTTC CASSPSRRETQYF
TRBJ2-3 . TRBV6-2/TRBV6-3 . TGTGCCAGCGGTTACACGGAGGCCACAGATACGCAGTATTTT CASGYTEATDTQYF
TRBJ1-5 . TRBV19 . TGTGCCAGTAGTATGTACGAATACCAGCCCCAGCATTTT CASSMYEYQPQHF
TRBJ2-3 . TRBV10-3 . TGTGCCATCAGTATCCGGGACCCAGATACGCAGTATTTT CAISIRDPDTQYF
TRBJ1-1 many TRBV29-1 . TGCAGCGTTGCCCTGCCGGGTTGGGTGCGCACTGAAGCTTTCTTT CSVALPGWVRTEAFF